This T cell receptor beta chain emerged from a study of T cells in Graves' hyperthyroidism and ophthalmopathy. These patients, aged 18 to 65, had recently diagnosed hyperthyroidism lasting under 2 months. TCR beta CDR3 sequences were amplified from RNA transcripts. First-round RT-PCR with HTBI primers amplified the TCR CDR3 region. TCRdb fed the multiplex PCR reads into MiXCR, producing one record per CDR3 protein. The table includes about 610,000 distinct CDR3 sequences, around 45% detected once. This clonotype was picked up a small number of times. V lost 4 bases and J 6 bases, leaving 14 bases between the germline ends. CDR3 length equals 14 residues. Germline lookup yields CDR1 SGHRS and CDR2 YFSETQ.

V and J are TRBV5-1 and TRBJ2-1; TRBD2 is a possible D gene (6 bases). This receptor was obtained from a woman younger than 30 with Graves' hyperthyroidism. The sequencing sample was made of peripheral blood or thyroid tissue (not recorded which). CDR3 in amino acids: CASSVTSGVNEQFF. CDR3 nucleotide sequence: TGCGCCAGCAGCGTTACGTCGGGAGTCAATGAGCAGTTCTTC.